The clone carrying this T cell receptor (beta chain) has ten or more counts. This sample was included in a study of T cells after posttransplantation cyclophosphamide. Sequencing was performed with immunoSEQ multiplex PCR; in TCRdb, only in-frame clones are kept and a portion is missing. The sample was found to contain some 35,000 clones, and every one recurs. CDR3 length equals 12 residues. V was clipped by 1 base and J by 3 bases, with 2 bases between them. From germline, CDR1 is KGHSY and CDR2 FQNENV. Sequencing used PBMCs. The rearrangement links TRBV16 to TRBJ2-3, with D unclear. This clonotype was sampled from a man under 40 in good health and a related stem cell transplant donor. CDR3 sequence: CASSQLTDTQYF. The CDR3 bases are TGTGCCAGCAGCCAATTAACAGATACGCAGTATTTT.